Here is one T cell receptor (beta chain) with its context. The data stem from a study of T-cell memory formation after mild COVID-19. The germline gives CDR1 DFQATT, CDR2 SNEGSKA (reference sequence). Between the trimmed V and J ends, which lost 1 base and 5 bases, there was a span of 15 bases. The CDR3 spans 14 residues. Using its own MiXCR run on the 5' RACE reads, TCRdb lists one record per CDR3 protein. The sample has 450,000 or so distinct CDR3 sequences, 15% to 25% seen once. Sequencing was carried out using PBMCs or a T cell subset sorted from them (not recorded which). The chain carries TRBV20-1 and TRBJ2-7; D not certain. The source is an adult woman who had mild COVID-19 (a few samples of this study predate the infection). Cell type and time point are not known. CDR3 residues: CSARVGRGPDEQYF. In DNA form, the CDR3 reads TGCAGTGCTAGAGTAGGACGTGGGCCTGACGAGCAGTACTTC.